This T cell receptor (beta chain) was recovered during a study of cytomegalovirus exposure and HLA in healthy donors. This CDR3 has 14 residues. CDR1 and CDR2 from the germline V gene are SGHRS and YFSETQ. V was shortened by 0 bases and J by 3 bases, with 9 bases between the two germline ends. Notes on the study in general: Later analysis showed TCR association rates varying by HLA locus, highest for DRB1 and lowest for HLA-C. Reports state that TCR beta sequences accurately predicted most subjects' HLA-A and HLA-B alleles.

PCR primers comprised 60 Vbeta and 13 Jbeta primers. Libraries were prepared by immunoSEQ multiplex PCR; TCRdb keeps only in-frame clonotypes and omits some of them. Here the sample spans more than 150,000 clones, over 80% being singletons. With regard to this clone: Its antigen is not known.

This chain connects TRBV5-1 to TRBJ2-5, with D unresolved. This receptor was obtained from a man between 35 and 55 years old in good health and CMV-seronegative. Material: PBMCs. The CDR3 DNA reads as TGCGCCAGCAGCTTGGCCGTCCAGAAAGAGACCCAGTACTTC. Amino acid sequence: CASSLAVQKETQYF. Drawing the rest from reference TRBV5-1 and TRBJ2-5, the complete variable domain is KAGVTQTPRYLIKTRGQQVTLSCSPISGHRSVSWYQQTPGQGLQFLFEYFSETQRNKGNFPGRFSGRQFSNSRSEMNVSTLELGDSALYLCASSLAVQKETQYFGPGTRLLVL.